This T cell receptor (beta chain) stems from a study of blood T cell repertoires in COVID-19. Only in-frame clones appear in the TCRdb table, and some are missing; sequencing was by immunoSEQ multiplex PCR. The sample includes fewer than 300,000 clones, roughly 90% seen only once; the top ten take less than 15%. This clone has more than one count but fewer than ten. This TCR was recovered from a woman in her 30s with COVID-19, enrolled during active disease. The sample taken for sequencing was peripheral blood.

CDR3 loop: CASSEYQEVFSPLHF. CDR3 in DNA: TGTGCCAGCAGTGAATATCAGGAGGTTTTCTCACCCCTCCACTTT. The V gene is TRBV25-1, the J gene TRBJ1-6, with unresolved D. V was cut by 0 bases and J by 10 bases, with 13 bases left in between. Germline-derived CDR1 and CDR2 are MGHDK and SYGVNS. The CDR3 has 15 residues. Complete variable domain (other parts from reference TRBV25-1 and TRBJ1-6): EADIYQTPRYLVIGTGKKITLECSQTMGHDKMYWYQQDPGMELHLIHYSYGVNSTEKGDLSSESTVSRIRTEHFPLTLESARPSHTSQYLCASSEYQEVFSPLHFGNGTRLTVT.